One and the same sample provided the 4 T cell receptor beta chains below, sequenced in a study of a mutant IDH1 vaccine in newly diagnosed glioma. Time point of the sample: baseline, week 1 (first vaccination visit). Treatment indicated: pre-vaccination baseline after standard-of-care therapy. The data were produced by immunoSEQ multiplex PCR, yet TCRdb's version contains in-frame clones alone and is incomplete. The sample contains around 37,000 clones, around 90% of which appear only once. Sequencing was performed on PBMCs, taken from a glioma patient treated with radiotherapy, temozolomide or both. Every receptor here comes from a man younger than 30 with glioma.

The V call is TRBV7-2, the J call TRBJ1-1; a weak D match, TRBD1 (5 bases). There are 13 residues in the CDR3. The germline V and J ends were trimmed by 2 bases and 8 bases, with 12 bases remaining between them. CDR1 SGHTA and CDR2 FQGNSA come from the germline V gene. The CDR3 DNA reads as TGTGCCAGCAGCTTACTTCGGGGGAACGAAGCTTTCTTT. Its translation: CASSLLRGNEAFF.

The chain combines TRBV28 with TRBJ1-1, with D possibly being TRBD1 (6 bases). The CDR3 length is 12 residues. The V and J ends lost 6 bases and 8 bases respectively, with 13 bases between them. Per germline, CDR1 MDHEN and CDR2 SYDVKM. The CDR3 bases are TGTGCCAGCAGCTCTGACAGGACCGAAGCTTTCTTT. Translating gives CASSSDRTEAFF.

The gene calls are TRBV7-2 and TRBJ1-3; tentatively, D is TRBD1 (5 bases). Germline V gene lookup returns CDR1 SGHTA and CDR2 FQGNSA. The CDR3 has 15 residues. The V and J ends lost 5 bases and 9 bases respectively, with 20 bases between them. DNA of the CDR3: TGTGCCAGCAGCAAGGGGACGGTCCCGGCGGGCACCATATATTTT. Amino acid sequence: CASSKGTVPAGTIYF.

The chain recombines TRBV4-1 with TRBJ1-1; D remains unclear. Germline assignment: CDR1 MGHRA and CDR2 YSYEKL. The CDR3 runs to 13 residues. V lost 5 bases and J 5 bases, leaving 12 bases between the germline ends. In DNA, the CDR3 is TGCGCCAGCAGCTCCGGGGTCCGGACTGAAGCTTTCTTT. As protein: CASSSGVRTEAFF.